This TCR beta chain was identified during a study of T cell changes during pregnancy in multiple sclerosis. TCRdb's table, derived via immunoSEQ multiplex PCR, lists solely in-frame clones and lacks some. Seen here are about 120,000 clones, 80% to 95% observed once, and the top ten hold approximately 6.2%. This clonotype originated in a female donor with multiple sclerosis, enrolled in a pregnancy study. Sequenced material: peripheral blood, taken before pregnancy.

CDR3 residues: CASGTGTGGYGYTF. Here the CDR3 DNA reads TGTGCCAGCGGGACCGGGACAGGGGGCTATGGCTACACCTTC. The J gene is TRBJ1-2, the V gene TRBV2, with TRBD1 matching over 11 bases. Germline CDR1 reads SNHLY; CDR2 reads FYNNEI. The V gene end was trimmed by 8 bases and the J gene end by 4 bases; junction bases not matched to a gene: 6. This CDR3 region has 14 residues. The full variable domain, rest sourced from reference TRBV2 and TRBJ1-2, is EPEVTQTPSHQVTQMGQEVILRCVPISNHLYFYWYRQILGQKVEFLVSFYNNEISEKSEIFDDQFSVERPDGSNFTLKIRSTKLEDSAMYFCASGTGTGGYGYTFGSGTRLTVV.